The clone carrying this T cell receptor beta chain was seen more than once but under ten times. Its antigen remains unknown. The junction and the germline gene differ at one end; a read error may be behind it. Source study methods: The study took CDR3 differences across clinicopathological groups and made a distant-metastasis classifier for papillary thyroid cancer from them. MiXCR reprocessed the PCR reads for TCRdb. TCRdb, not the authors, supplied the V and J calls. Here the sample spans 30,000 to 40,000 clones, roughly 18% being singletons. Not a single patient had been given any form of treatment at any point before undergoing thyroid surgery. The sample belongs to a study of metastatic and nonmetastatic thyroid tumors. The wider study: Repertoire comparisons spanned blood and tumor or nodule tissue from malignant and benign thyroid patients.

Germline values: CDR1 ENHRY, CDR2 SYGVKD. The CDR3 totals 11 residues. Study outcomes and limitations: In blood and tumor, TCR beta diversity was reportedly significantly higher in malignant thyroid tumors than in benign nodules.

This receptor was identified in a female donor with papillary thyroid cancer or a benign thyroid nodule (not recorded which). Some clones in this sample may be carry-over from other donors' samples. Sequences were obtained from blood. This chain joins TRBV10-3 and TRBJ2-1; D not resolved. As DNA, the CDR3 is TGTGCCATCAGTGCCAACAATGGGCAGTTCTTC. It encodes CAISANNGQFF.